A single sample is the source of the 22 T cell receptor beta chains below, sequenced in a study of blood T cell repertoires in COVID-19. Sequencing was performed with immunoSEQ multiplex PCR; in TCRdb, only in-frame clones are kept and a portion is missing. The table records 200,000 or so clones, just under 85% of them present only once. The specimen was peripheral blood. Receptor source: a human donor with acute or convalescent COVID-19. The donor label of this sample is uncertain.

The gene calls are TRBV28 and TRBJ1-2; D remains ambiguous. The CDR3 covers 16 residues. Trimming stripped 2 bases from V and 0 bases from J, with 13 bases between. CDR1 and CDR2 (germline): MDHEN, SYDVKM. The CDR3 region has the DNA TGTGCCAGCAGTTTACTAGATCCCGCAGCTAACTATGGCTACACCTTC. It codes for CASSLLDPAANYGYTF.

With regard to this clone: At the DNA level, this CDR3 is encoded by other sequences in the same sample as well. The chain carries TRBV5-1 and TRBJ1-5; D remains unclear. Trimming cost V 0 bases and J 0 bases, with 7 bases left between them. In germline, CDR1 is SGHRS, CDR2 YFSETQ. This CDR3 contains 15 residues. Here the CDR3 reads CASSLEGDSNQPQHF. CDR3 coding DNA: TGCGCCAGCAGCTTGGAGGGAGATAGCAATCAGCCCCAGCATTTT.

This chain links TRBV4-2 with TRBJ2-1; TRBD2 aligns across 10 bases. Germline assignment: CDR1 LGHNA and CDR2 YNFKEQ. The trim removed 2 bases at V and 2 bases at J, leaving 3 bases unmatched. CDR3 length: 16 residues. CDR3 residues: CASSQRTSGAYNEQFF. DNA of the CDR3: TGTGCCAGCAGCCAACGGACTAGCGGAGCCTACAATGAGCAGTTCTTC.

V usage is TRBV28 and J usage is TRBJ1-6; 8 bases line up with TRBD1. This CDR3 region has 17 residues. CDR1 is MDHEN, CDR2 SYDVKM, per germline. The V gene end was trimmed by 5 bases and the J gene end by 10 bases; junction bases not matched to a gene: 16. The CDR3 is CASSPLTGGGLGSPLHF. CDR3 in DNA: TGTGCCAGCAGTCCTCTAACAGGGGGGGGCCTAGGATCACCCCTCCACTTT.

V gene TRBV2 combines with J gene TRBJ2-3; TRBD2 agrees at 8 bases. The CDR3 loop spans 16 amino acids. The germline V gene has CDR1 SNHLY and CDR2 FYNNEI. V trimming: 2 bases; J trimming: 0 bases; junction bases outside the gene matches: 4. In DNA form, the CDR3 reads TGTGCCAGCAGTGAAAGGGCTAGCGGGAGCACAGATACGCAGTATTTT. Translating gives CASSERASGSTDTQYF.

This clone was recorded a few times. V usage is TRBV19 and J usage is TRBJ2-3; a possible D gene is TRBD1 (5 bases). The germline CDR1 and CDR2 sequences are LNHDA and SQIVND (reference sequence). V dropped 8 bases and J dropped 5 bases, with 17 bases sitting between them. The CDR3 is 14 residues long. Here the CDR3 reads CASRADRGGDTQYF. As DNA, the CDR3 is TGTGCCAGTCGGGCTGATAGGGGTGGAGATACGCAGTATTTT. Variable domain in full (rest from reference TRBV19 and TRBJ2-3): DGGITQSPKYLFRKEGQNVTLSCEQNLNHDAMYWYRQDPGQGLRLIYYSQIVNDFQKGDIAEGYSVSREKKESFPLTVTSAQKNPTAFYLCASRADRGGDTQYFGPGTRLTVL.

V and J are TRBV3-1 (or the pseudogene TRBV3-2) and TRBJ2-1; D may be TRBD2 (6 bases). In germline, CDR1 is LGHDT, CDR2 YNNKEL (reference sequence). This CDR3 is 15 amino acids long. V was shortened by 2 bases and J by 4 bases, with 12 bases between the two germline ends. The chain's CDR3 is CASSQQLAGYNEQFF. CDR3 nucleotides: TGTGCCAGCAGCCAACAGTTGGCGGGGTACAATGAGCAGTTCTTC.

V and J are TRBV28 and TRBJ1-2, with TRBD1 as a possible D gene (5 bases). With 5 bases removed from V and 8 bases from J, the gap between germline ends came to 18 bases. The V gene's germline CDR1 is MDHEN and CDR2 SYDVKM. This CDR3 is built from 14 residues. CDR3 amino acids: CASSTTGSRKGYTF. Written as DNA, the CDR3 is TGTGCCAGCAGTACCACAGGCTCTCGGAAGGGCTACACCTTC.

This clone was seen just once. CDR3 loop: CASSKLARQGTAGNTIYF. The DNA of the CDR3 is TGTGCCAGCAGCAAATTAGCCCGACAGGGGACCGCTGGAAACACCATATATTTT. The chain uses TRBV21-1 and TRBJ1-3; the DNA was not used to check the table's D call, TRBD1. TRBV21-1 is classified as a pseudogene. The CDR3 is made up of 18 amino acids.

The chain joins TRBV28 to TRBJ1-1; D perhaps matches TRBD1 (6 bases). Germline CDR1 is MDHEN and CDR2 is SYDVKM. Trimming cost V 8 bases and J 1 base, with 14 bases left between them. This CDR3 has 14 amino acids. CDR3 DNA sequence: TGTGCCAGCCTTAGGAGGACAGAGAACACTGAAGCTTTCTTT. Its translation: CASLRRTENTEAFF.

This clone was picked up one time. The chain couples TRBV6-5 to TRBJ2-7, with TRBD2 matching over 9 bases. Germline CDR1 and CDR2: MNHEY and SVGAGI. Trimming cost V 7 bases and J 3 bases; bases outside gene matches: 10. The CDR3 contains 15 residues. In DNA, the CDR3 is TGTGCCAGCATGGAGGAGACTAGCGGACGCTACGAGCAGTACTTC. Amino acid sequence: CASMEETSGRYEQYF.

The chain is built from TRBV10-3 and TRBJ2-3, with TRBD2 identical over 11 bases. The CDR3 is made up of 18 amino acids. V lost 7 bases to trimming and J lost 0 bases; unmatched junction nucleotides: 12. Germline assignment: CDR1 ENHRY and CDR2 SYGVKD. The CDR3 loop is CAINNLYGTSGSTDTQYF. The CDR3, as DNA: TGTGCCATCAATAACCTCTACGGGACTAGCGGAAGCACAGATACGCAGTATTTT.

The chain couples TRBV6-6 to TRBJ2-3; no definite D call. CDR1 and CDR2 from the germline V gene are MNHNY and SVGAGI (reference sequence). The V end lost 2 bases, the J end lost 0 bases, and 6 bases lay between the germline ends. CDR3 length: 14 amino acids. Here the CDR3 DNA reads TGTGCCAGCAGTTACGGCAGTAGCACAGATACGCAGTATTTT. This encodes CASSYGSSTDTQYF.

This chain uses TRBV5-1 with TRBJ2-5, with 12 bases fitting TRBD2. Germline loops: CDR1 SGHRS, CDR2 YFSETQ. The CDR3 runs 16 residues. V lost 5 bases to trimming and J lost 1 base; unmatched junction nucleotides: 6. CDR3 sequence reads: CASRSGLAGSQETQYF. CDR3 bases: TGCGCCAGCAGATCAGGACTAGCGGGAAGCCAAGAGACCCAGTACTTC.

This sequence joins TRBV7-3 and TRBJ1-1, with TRBD1 matching 9 bases. Germline trimming cut 5 bases from V and 7 bases from J; bases unmatched to any gene: 8. The CDR3 contains 14 residues. CDR1 is SGHTA, CDR2 FQGTGA, per germline. The CDR3: CASSRTGGKGEAFF. CDR3 DNA sequence: TGTGCCAGCAGCCGTACAGGGGGCAAAGGTGAAGCTTTCTTT.

The rearrangement links TRBV15 to TRBJ2-3, with 7 bases aligning to TRBD2. CDR3 size: 13 residues. J lost 5 bases, V lost 8 bases, and 7 bases had no gene match. The V gene's germline CDR1 is LNHNV and CDR2 YYDKDF (reference sequence). Written as DNA, the CDR3 is TGTGCCACCGGACCCCGGGGGGTAGATACGCAGTATTTT. It specifies CATGPRGVDTQYF.

V is TRBV6-1 and J is TRBJ1-5, with a weak D call TRBD1 (5 bases). The CDR3 length is 15 residues. Germline loops: CDR1 MNHNS, CDR2 SASEGT. V was pared by 0 bases and J by 5 bases, with 11 bases between. CDR3 DNA sequence: TGTGCCAGCAGTGAAGCTTGGGGGGGGGATCAGCCCCAGCATTTT. This translates into CASSEAWGGDQPQHF.

This rearrangement joins TRBV7-9 to TRBJ1-1; TRBD1 matches 7 bases. The CDR3 length is 14 residues. Germline V gene sequence: CDR1 SEHNR, CDR2 FQNEAQ (reference sequence). Unmatched junction bases numbered 7, after V lost 4 bases and J lost 5 bases. This CDR3 reads CASSSDRDRTEAFF. CDR3 nucleotides: TGTGCCAGCAGCTCAGACCGGGACAGAACTGAAGCTTTCTTT.

J is TRBJ2-2 and V is TRBV27; the D gene is possibly TRBD1 (6 bases). CDR1 is MNHEY, CDR2 SMNVEV, per germline (reference sequence). This CDR3 spans 16 amino acids. With 9 bases removed from V and 5 bases from J, the gap between germline ends came to 22 bases. CDR3 bases: TGTGCCAGTAGCTGGACAGCCGAGTCCCGGACCGGGGAGCTGTTTTTT. It codes for CASSWTAESRTGELFF.

The V gene is TRBV5-1, the J gene TRBJ1-3; no clear D. With 0 bases removed from V and 3 bases from J, the gap between germline ends came to 4 bases. CDR1 is SGHRS and CDR2 is YFSETQ in the germline V gene. CDR3 length: 13 amino acids. The chain's CDR3 is CASSLDSGNTIYF. DNA of the CDR3: TGCGCCAGCAGCTTGGACAGTGGAAACACCATATATTTT.

This rearrangement joins TRBV12-5 to TRBJ2-6, with unresolved D. This CDR3 is built from 16 residues. Trimming pared 1 base from V and 0 bases from J, leaving 7 bases between. CDR1 and CDR2 from the germline V gene are LGHNT and FRNRAP. CDR3 bases: TGTGCTAGTGGTTTGGGGCAGATCTCTGGGGCCAACGTCCTGACTTTC. Translation: CASGLGQISGANVLTF.

This sequence joins TRBV28 and TRBJ1-1; D unresolved. CDR1 is MDHEN and CDR2 is SYDVKM in the germline V gene. The length of the CDR3 is 15 residues. Trimming took 7 bases from V and 2 from J, leaving 17 bases between them. In nucleotides, the CDR3 is TGTGCCAGCACCTTACCTGGAGGTGGAAACACTGAAGCTTTCTTT. Amino acids: CASTLPGGGNTEAFF.